This is a list of T cell receptor beta chains from one sample in a study of Graves' ophthalmopathy and Graves' hyperthyroidism. One entry per CDR3 protein, called by TCRdb with MiXCR from the multiplex PCR reads. The sample lists approximately 460,000 distinct CDR3 sequences; 14% were seen once. Source material: blood. The receptors stem from a woman aged 25 to 39 with Graves' ophthalmopathy. Each CDR3 is given with its conserved first and last residue. The D gene is left open where the match is weak. Clone size is stated in some rows and not others, as once, few, many or a class when expanded.

V gene	D gene	clone size	J gene	CDR3 protein	CDR3 DNA
TRBV30	.	many	TRBJ2-7	CAWRLEFGEQYF	TGTGCCTGGAGGCTAGAGTTCGGCGAGCAGTACTTC
TRBV20-1	TRBD1	many	TRBJ1-1	CSALGRDRGGTEAFF	TGCAGTGCACTTGGAAGGGACAGGGGAGGAACTGAAGCTTTCTTT
TRBV2	.	many	TRBJ1-5	CASSASDRPQHF	TGTGCCAGCAGCGCATCGGATCGGCCCCAGCATTTT
TRBV27	.	.	TRBJ1-2	CASSFRSGNYGYTF	TGTGCCAGCAGTTTCCGTTCAGGGAACTATGGCTACACCTTC
TRBV5-6	.	few	TRBJ1-1	CASSLPTDYTEAFF	TGTGCCAGCAGCCTACCGACAGATTACACTGAAGCTTTCTTT
TRBV5-4	.	few	TRBJ2-4	CASSTRTALRNIQYF	TGTGCCAGCAGCACCCGGACAGCCTTGCGGAACATTCAGTACTTC
TRBV28	.	.	TRBJ2-4	CASSSQGNKNIQYF	TGTGCCAGCAGTTCCCAGGGGAACAAAAACATTCAGTACTTC
TRBV12-5	TRBD2	many	TRBJ2-2	CASGLLSGSVGELFF	TGTGCTAGTGGTTTGCTAAGCGGGAGCGTCGGGGAGCTGTTTTTT
TRBV12-3/TRBV12-4	.	many	TRBJ1-6	CASRRRVAGKILNSPLHF	TGTGCCAGCAGGCGAAGGGTGGCAGGAAAAATCCTTAATTCACCCCTCCACTTT
TRBV27	.	many	TRBJ1-3	CASSSRGNGNTIYF	TGTGCCAGCAGTTCCAGGGGTAATGGAAACACCATATATTTT
TRBV6-2/TRBV6-3	TRBD2	.	TRBJ2-2	CASSYRGLVGGGDLFF	TGTGCCAGCAGTTACCGCGGACTAGTGGGAGGCGGGGATCTGTTTTTT
TRBV12-3/TRBV12-4	.	many	TRBJ2-5	CASRDQETQYF	TGTGCCAGCCGAGACCAAGAGACCCAGTACTTC
TRBV12-3/TRBV12-4	.	.	TRBJ1-1	CASREENTEAFF	TGTGCCAGCCGAGAGGAGAACACTGAAGCTTTCTTT
TRBV5-1	TRBD1	many	TRBJ1-2	CASSLAQGAPYGYTF	TGCGCCAGCAGCTTGGCACAGGGGGCTCCCTATGGCTACACCTTC
TRBV28	TRBD1	many	TRBJ1-5	CASSLWAGQGAGQPQHF	TGTGCCAGCAGTTTATGGGCAGGACAGGGGGCGGGTCAGCCCCAGCATTTT
TRBV19	.	few	TRBJ1-6	CASSDTYNSPLHF	TGTGCCAGCTCCGACACGTACAATTCACCCCTCCACTTT
TRBV5-1	TRBD2	many	TRBJ2-2	CASSSNRPGTSLNTGELFF	TGCGCCAGCAGCTCCAACCGGCCAGGGACTAGCCTGAACACCGGGGAGCTGTTTTTT
TRBV30	.	few	TRBJ1-1	CAWRWSDTEAFF	TGTGCCTGGAGGTGGTCAGACACTGAAGCTTTCTTT
TRBV19	.	many	TRBJ2-7	CASSIDPPPGVEQYF	TGTGCCAGTAGTATAGATCCACCACCGGGAGTGGAGCAGTACTTC
TRBV6-1	.	many	TRBJ2-7	CASAGEGPYEQYF	TGTGCCTCGGCCGGAGAGGGGCCCTACGAGCAGTACTTC
TRBV30	TRBD1	many	TRBJ2-2	CAVDRDGGTGELFF	TGTGCGGTCGACAGGGATGGTGGCACCGGGGAGCTGTTTTTT
TRBV20-1	TRBD2	.	TRBJ2-7	CSAGPRVAGIYEQYF	TGCAGTGCTGGCCCTCGGGTAGCGGGGATCTACGAGCAGTACTTC
TRBV27	.	many	TRBJ1-1	CASSLSEGGYTEAFF	TGTGCCAGCAGTTTATCGGAGGGAGGGTACACTGAAGCTTTCTTT
TRBV20-1	.	many	TRBJ2-7	CSARHRGIYEQYF	TGCAGTGCGCGCCACCGGGGAATCTACGAGCAGTACTTC
TRBV10-1	TRBD2	few	TRBJ2-3	CASSKLAGGDTDTQYF	TGCGCCAGCAGTAAACTAGCGGGGGGGGACACAGATACGCAGTATTTT
TRBV6-2/TRBV6-3	.	once	TRBJ2-2	CASRWTVRTGELFF	TGTGCCAGCAGATGGACAGTCCGAACCGGGGAGCTGTTTTTT
TRBV28	TRBD2	many	TRBJ2-5	CASRDGTSGRIATGETQYF	TGTGCCAGCAGGGATGGGACTAGCGGGAGGATTGCCACGGGGGAGACCCAGTACTTC
TRBV6-4	.	many	TRBJ2-2	CASRQNRAGELFF	TGTGCCAGCAGACAAAACAGGGCCGGGGAGCTGTTTTTT
TRBV6-2/TRBV6-3	.	.	TRBJ1-2	CASSWGRNGYTF	TGTGCCAGCAGTTGGGGGCGTAACGGCTACACCTTC
TRBV18	.	many	TRBJ2-2	CASSPNGVENTGELFF	TGTGCCAGCTCACCAAACGGGGTCGAGAACACCGGGGAGCTGTTTTTT
TRBV6-1	TRBD2	many	TRBJ2-5	CASRDLAGGIETQYF	TGTGCCAGCCGTGATCTAGCGGGAGGTATCGAGACCCAGTACTTC
TRBV20-1	TRBD1	many	TRBJ1-2	CSAETGQGRQYGYTF	TGCAGTGCTGAGACGGGACAGGGGCGACAGTATGGCTACACCTTC
TRBV2	TRBD1	many	TRBJ1-2	CASRETGDGYTF	TGTGCCAGCAGAGAGACAGGGGATGGCTACACCTTC
TRBV12-3/TRBV12-4	TRBD2	many	TRBJ2-7	CASSSGTAQYF	TGTGCCAGCAGTAGCGGGACGGCGCAGTACTTC
TRBV28	TRBD1	many	TRBJ1-5	CASSWDRSASYQPQHF	TGTGCCAGCAGCTGGGACAGGAGTGCGTCCTATCAGCCCCAGCATTTT
TRBV20-1	TRBD1	many	TRBJ1-2	CSAGDREGYSGYTF	TGCAGTGCTGGGGACAGGGAAGGTTACAGTGGCTACACCTTC
TRBV19	.	many	TRBJ1-5	CASSQSRNQPQHF	TGTGCCAGTAGTCAGTCTCGCAATCAGCCCCAGCATTTT
TRBV28	.	.	TRBJ2-7	CASSLWGSLKPQYF	TGTGCCAGCAGTTTATGGGGGAGCTTGAAACCGCAGTACTTC
TRBV3-1	.	few	TRBJ2-6	CASLRSGANVLTF	TGTGCCAGCTTGCGCTCTGGGGCCAACGTCCTGACTTTC
TRBV14	.	many	TRBJ1-1	CASSQDRPGRFF	TGTGCCAGCAGCCAAGATAGGCCTGGGCGGTTCTTT
TRBV25-1	TRBD1	many	TRBJ1-2	CASSERDRAYGYTF	TGTGCCAGCAGTGAACGGGACAGAGCCTATGGCTACACCTTC
TRBV12-3/TRBV12-4	.	once	TRBJ1-1	CASSFGGPTEACF	TGTGCCAGCAGTTTCGGGGGGCCCACTGAAGCTTGCTTT
TRBV7-6	.	few	TRBJ1-3	CASSSQGETGNTIYF	TGTGCCAGCAGCTCTCAGGGAGAGACTGGAAACACCATATATTTT
TRBV6-1	TRBD1	many	TRBJ1-1	CASSAQRRDRLPNTEAFF	TGTGCCAGCAGCGCACAGCGCCGGGACAGGCTACCGAACACTGAAGCTTTCTTT
TRBV2	.	many	TRBJ2-7	CASKGDSYEQYF	TGTGCCAGCAAGGGGGACTCCTACGAGCAGTACTTC
TRBV9	.	few	TRBJ1-2	CASSVDREGNYGYTF	TGTGCCAGCAGCGTAGACAGGGAAGGGAACTATGGCTACACCTTC
TRBV12-3/TRBV12-4	.	many	TRBJ1-2	CASSLSTDYGYTF	TGTGCCAGCAGTTTGAGCACGGATTATGGCTACACCTTC
TRBV3-1	.	many	TRBJ2-5	CASSQGAGTVETQYF	TGTGCCAGCAGCCAAGGAGCAGGGACGGTAGAGACCCAGTACTTC
TRBV28	.	many	TRBJ2-7	CASSLVRSNHYEQYF	TGTGCCAGCAGTTTAGTACGCTCAAATCACTACGAGCAGTACTTC
TRBV3-1	.	few	TRBJ1-1	CASSPGRRLDTEAFF	TGTGCCAGCAGCCCCGGCCGGCGATTGGACACTGAAGCTTTCTTT
TRBV3-1	.	.	TRBJ2-2	CASSQRGNTGELFF	TGTGCCAGCAGCCAACGGGGGAACACCGGGGAGCTGTTTTTT
TRBV2	.	many	TRBJ2-5	CASKGGTQYF	TGTGCCAGCAAAGGAGGGACCCAGTACTTC
TRBV7-9	TRBD1	many	TRBJ1-2	CASSSVPGTEGYTF	TGTGCCAGCAGCTCCGTCCCAGGGACAGAGGGCTACACCTTC
TRBV6-1	TRBD2	many	TRBJ2-5	CASSDWREGVETQYF	TGTGCCAGCAGCGACTGGCGGGAGGGAGTGGAGACCCAGTACTTC
TRBV20-1	.	.	TRBJ1-6	CTGSPLHF	TGCACCGGATCACCCCTCCACTTT
TRBV10-3	.	many	TRBJ1-1	CAISEKANTEAFF	TGTGCCATCAGTGAAAAGGCGAACACTGAAGCTTTCTTT